This TCR beta chain stems from a study of CD8 T cells in Susac syndrome. After extraction with the RNeasy kit, about 0.5 to 1 ug of the RNA was reverse transcribed using random hexamers. It was immunoSEQ multiplex PCR that amplified TCR beta CDR3 across 54 Vbeta and 13 Jbeta. MiXCR, run by TCRdb on the immunoSEQ multiplex PCR reads, gives a single entry per CDR3 protein. The data contain about 130,000 distinct CDR3 sequences, approximately 93% of them singletons. Sequencing of TCR beta was performed on blood CD8+ T cells and on blood CD4+ T cells. Each multiple sclerosis control was a treatment-naive patient with relapsing-remitting disease that was either stable or active. Negative isolation was applied to CD8+ and CD4+ T cells, and FACS enrichment was applied to TEMRA cells. The CDR3 sequence is 17 residues long. CDR1 SEHNR and CDR2 FQNEAQ come from the germline V gene (reference sequence). The V and J ends lost 5 bases and 6 bases, in that order; junction bases with no gene match: 9.

J is TRBJ2-1 and V is TRBV7-9, with 14 bases lining up with TRBD2. The sequencing input was CD8+ T cells from PBMCs. The sequence was obtained from a human donor with multiple sclerosis. The CDR3 DNA sequence: TGTGCCAGCAGCACTATTCACGGGACTAGCGGGAGCAATGAGCAGTTCTTC. Residues: CASSTIHGTSGSNEQFF.